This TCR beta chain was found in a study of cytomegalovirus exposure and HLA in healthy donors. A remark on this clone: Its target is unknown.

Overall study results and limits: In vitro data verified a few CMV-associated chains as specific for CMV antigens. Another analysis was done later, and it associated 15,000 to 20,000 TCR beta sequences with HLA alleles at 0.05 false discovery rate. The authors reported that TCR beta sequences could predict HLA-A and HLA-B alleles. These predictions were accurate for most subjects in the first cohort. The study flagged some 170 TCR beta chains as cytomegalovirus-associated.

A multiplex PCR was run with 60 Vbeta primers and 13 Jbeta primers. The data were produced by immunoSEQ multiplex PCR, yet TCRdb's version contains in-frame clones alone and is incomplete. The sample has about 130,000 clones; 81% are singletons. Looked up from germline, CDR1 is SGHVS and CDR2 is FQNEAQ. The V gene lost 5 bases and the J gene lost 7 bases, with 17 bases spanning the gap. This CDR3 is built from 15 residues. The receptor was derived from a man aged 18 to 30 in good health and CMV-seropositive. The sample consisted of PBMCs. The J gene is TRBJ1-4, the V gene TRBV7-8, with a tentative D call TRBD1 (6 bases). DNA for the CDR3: TGTGCCAGCAGCCCTTGGGGGGGGGCTTCTGAAAAACTGTTTTTT. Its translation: CASSPWGGASEKLFF.